The 22 T cell receptor beta chains below all came from one sample that was sequenced in a study of blood T cell repertoires in COVID-19. Only in-frame clones appear in the TCRdb table, and some are missing; sequencing was by immunoSEQ multiplex PCR. Seen here are under 250,000 clones, 85% to 90% observed once, and the top ten hold roughly 12%. The sequenced sample was peripheral blood. These receptors were taken from a man in his fifties with COVID-19, enrolled during active disease.

The chain couples TRBV28 to TRBJ1-6; TRBD1 matches 8 bases. The length of the CDR3 is 15 residues. Germline V gene sequence: CDR1 MDHEN, CDR2 SYDVKM. J lost 10 bases, V lost 5 bases, and 10 bases had no gene match. The CDR3 protein is CASSPMDRDYSPLHF. CDR3 nucleotide sequence: TGTGCCAGCAGTCCCATGGACAGGGATTACTCACCCCTCCACTTT.

The rearrangement links TRBV19 to TRBJ2-5; no firm D call. CDR1 LNHDA and CDR2 SQIVND come from the germline V gene (reference sequence). The CDR3 extends over 12 amino acids. The V end lost 5 bases, the J end lost 3 bases, and 7 bases lay between the germline ends. The CDR3 DNA sequence: TGTGCCAGTAGTTACAGAAAAGAGACCCAGTACTTC. Translation gives CASSYRKETQYF.

The chain uses TRBV5-6 and TRBJ2-2; 14 bases fit TRBD2. The CDR3 consists of 19 residues. Germline CDR1 SGHDT, CDR2 YYEEEE. With V trimmed by 0 bases and J by 1 base, 5 bases remained unmatched. CDR3 in amino acids: CASSLEPGLAGENTGELFF. In DNA form, the CDR3 reads TGTGCCAGCAGCTTGGAGCCGGGACTAGCGGGAGAGAACACCGGGGAGCTGTTTTTT.

The V gene is TRBV29-1, the J gene TRBJ2-2, with D possibly TRBD2 on 5 matching bases. V was shortened by 6 bases and J by 1 base, with 9 bases between the two germline ends. CDR1 and CDR2 from the germline V gene are SQVTM and ANQGSEA. The CDR3 extends over 13 amino acids. CDR3 residues: CSVWSGNTGELFF. The CDR3, as DNA: TGCAGCGTCTGGAGCGGGAACACCGGGGAGCTGTTTTTT.

The chain links TRBV25-1 to TRBJ1-5; the match to TRBD1 covers 9 bases. There are 13 residues in the CDR3. The V and J ends lost 7 bases and 5 bases, in that order; junction bases with no gene match: 3. Germline V gives CDR1 MGHDK, CDR2 SYGVNS. The CDR3 nucleotides read TGTGCCAGCAAGGACAGGGGACATCAGCCCCAGCATTTT. Residues: CASKDRGHQPQHF.

This clone was seen only a few times. The chain is built from TRBV6-5 and TRBJ1-2; possible D gene TRBD1, 6 bases. Trimming removed 7 bases from V and 6 bases from J, with 9 bases in between. The germline V gene encodes CDR1 MNHEY and CDR2 SVGAGI. The CDR3 is 11 residues long. The DNA for the CDR3 is TGTGCCAGCAACCAGGGGCATGGCTACACCTTC. This gives the protein CASNQGHGYTF.

The table lists this clone with a count of one. This rearrangement joins TRBV13 to TRBJ2-4; TRBD1 matches 7 bases. The CDR3 has 14 amino acids. Germline CDR1 is PRHDT and CDR2 is FYEKMQ (reference sequence). The J segment lost 7 bases and the V segment lost 4 bases, leaving 7 bases of the junction unmatched. CDR3 in amino acids: CASSSKTGSNIQYF. The CDR3 DNA sequence: TGTGCCAGCAGCTCCAAGACAGGGAGTAACATTCAGTACTTC. Variable domain in full (rest from reference TRBV13 and TRBJ2-4): AAGVIQSPRHLIKEKRETATLKCYPIPRHDTVYWYQQGPGQDPQFLISFYEKMQSDKGSIPDRFSAQQFSDYHSELNMSSLELGDSALYFCASSSKTGSNIQYFGAGTRLSVL.

The chain employs TRBV5-6 and TRBJ2-1; D is ambiguous. The CDR3 consists of 11 residues. Trimming left V 3 bases short and J 11 bases short, with 9 bases between. Germline V lookup: CDR1 SGHDT, CDR2 YYEEEE. CDR3 in DNA: TGTGCCAGCAGCTCGAGAACCAAGCAGTTCTTC. Its translation is CASSSRTKQFF. The full variable domain, completed using reference TRBV5-6 and TRBJ2-1, is DAGVTQSPTHLIKTRGQQVTLRCSPKSGHDTVSWYQQALGQGPQFIFQYYEEEERQRGNFPDRFSGHQFPNYSSELNVNALLLGDSALYLCASSSRTKQFFGPGTRLTVL.

This chain joins TRBV28 and TRBJ2-7, with 7 nucleotides matching TRBD1. V gave up 3 bases and J gave up 3 bases; unmatched junction bases: 5. CDR1 and CDR2 (germline): MDHEN, SYDVKM. This CDR3 has 14 residues. CDR3 amino acids: CASSFSRDSYEQYF. As DNA, the CDR3 is TGTGCCAGCAGTTTTTCTCGGGACAGCTACGAGCAGTACTTC.

The chain joins TRBV7-9 to TRBJ2-7, with a possible D match to TRBD2 (6 bases). CDR3 length equals 14 residues. The V end lost 5 bases, the J end lost 7 bases, and 18 bases lay between the germline ends. The germline V gene has CDR1 SEHNR and CDR2 FQNEAQ (reference sequence). CDR3 in DNA: TGTGCCAGCAGCCTCGGGACTTCTCGGAATGAGCAGTACTTC. Its translation is CASSLGTSRNEQYF.

Note on this clone: The identical CDR3 is also encoded by other nucleotide sequences in the sample. This chain links TRBV7-3 with TRBJ2-7; TRBD1 is a possible D gene (5 bases). V lost 3 bases and J lost 3, with 9 bases in between. Germline V gene sequence: CDR1 SGHTA, CDR2 FQGTGA. This CDR3 is built from 13 residues. The CDR3: CASSFGQGYEQYF. For the CDR3, the DNA is TGTGCCAGCAGCTTTGGGCAGGGCTACGAGCAGTACTTC.

The chain links TRBV29-1 to TRBJ2-4, with TRBD1 identical over 8 bases. In germline, CDR1 is SQVTM, CDR2 ANQGSEA. Trimming took 6 bases from V and 0 from J; bases not matched to a gene: 10. There are 16 residues in the CDR3. The CDR3 loop reads CSVDGSGGLAKNIQYF. In nucleotides, the CDR3 is TGCAGCGTCGACGGGTCAGGGGGCCTAGCCAAAAACATTCAGTACTTC.

CDR3 sequence (DNA): TGTGCCAGCAGCCCAAGACAGGGACAGATGGGATATGAAGCTTTCTTT. Residues: CASSPRQGQMGYEAFF. J is TRBJ1-1 and V is TRBV9, with TRBD1 matching over 7 bases. Germline-derived CDR1 and CDR2 are SGDLS and YYNGEE. After removal of 4 bases from V and 7 bases from J, the junction contained 16 bases not matched to a gene. This CDR3 is 16 amino acids long.

The sample holds a few counts of this clone. The chain links TRBV7-3 to TRBJ2-2; 8 bases line up with TRBD1. CDR3 length: 16 residues. J was trimmed by 0 bases and V by 1 base; bases with no gene match: 1. Germline assignment: CDR1 SGHTA and CDR2 FQGTGA. The CDR3 region is CASSLMDRANTGELFF. The CDR3 DNA sequence: TGTGCCAGCAGCTTAATGGACAGGGCGAACACCGGGGAGCTGTTTTTT.

The rearrangement links TRBV10-3 to TRBJ2-3; 8 bases line up with TRBD2. The V gene's germline CDR1 is ENHRY and CDR2 SYGVKD. This CDR3 has 15 residues. Trimming at V came to 4 bases and at J to 2 bases, leaving 5 bases not matched to a gene. CDR3 in amino acids: CAISARAGVTDTQYF. CDR3 in DNA: TGTGCCATCAGTGCCAGAGCGGGGGTCACAGATACGCAGTATTTT.

The genes are TRBV7-8 and TRBJ2-1; 9 bases are a match to TRBD2. This CDR3 has 16 amino acids. Germline values: CDR1 SGHVS, CDR2 FQNEAQ. J was trimmed by 7 bases and V by 5 bases; bases with no gene match: 12. CDR3 sequence reads: CASSLRRSGRHNEQFF. CDR3 DNA: TGTGCCAGCAGCCTCCGTCGAAGCGGGAGGCATAATGAGCAGTTCTTC.

The sample holds one count of this clone. This rearrangement joins TRBV30 to TRBJ1-5, with D maybe TRBD1 (6 bases). In germline, CDR1 is GTSNPN, CDR2 SVGIG (reference sequence). V gave up 5 bases and J gave up 1 base, with 9 bases separating them. The CDR3 is 13 residues long. The CDR3 sequence is CAWDTGSNQPQHF. The CDR3 DNA reads as TGTGCCTGGGATACAGGGAGCAATCAGCCCCAGCATTTT.

The chain recombines TRBV10-2 with TRBJ2-2, with 8 bases lining up with TRBD2. Trimming removed 0 bases from V and 6 bases from J; junction bases left unmatched: 6. Germline V CDR1 and CDR2: WSHSY, SAAADI. The CDR3 extends over 16 amino acids. CDR3 loop: CASSESRTSIAGELFF. CDR3 nucleotide sequence: TGCGCCAGCAGTGAGTCGAGGACTAGCATCGCCGGGGAGCTGTTTTTT.

The chain links TRBV4-2 to TRBJ2-3, with 11 nucleotides matching TRBD2. CDR1 LGHNA and CDR2 YNFKEQ come from the germline V gene. J was trimmed by 1 base and V by 2 bases; bases with no gene match: 8. This CDR3 is built from 18 residues. The CDR3 reads CASSQTSGGAPGTDTQYF. CDR3 DNA sequence: TGTGCCAGCAGCCAAACTAGCGGGGGCGCCCCCGGCACAGATACGCAGTATTTT.

This clone was counted between two and nine times. The CDR3 DNA reads as TGTGCCAGCAGACTCGAAAATAGACAGCCCCAGCATTTT. Translated: CASRLENRQPQHF. The genes are TRBV2 and TRBJ1-5; D gene uncertain. The CDR3 runs 13 residues. V was pared by 6 bases and J by 7 bases, with 13 bases between. Germline loops: CDR1 SNHLY, CDR2 FYNNEI. Full variable domain (outside the CDR3, taken from reference TRBV2 and TRBJ1-5): EPEVTQTPSHQVTQMGQEVILRCVPISNHLYFYWYRQILGQKVEFLVSFYNNEISEKSEIFDDQFSVERPDGSNFTLKIRSTKLEDSAMYFCASRLENRQPQHFGDGTRLSIL.

This chain uses TRBV3-1 (or the pseudogene TRBV3-2) with TRBJ2-1; 8 bases are shared with TRBD2. Trimming took 4 bases from V and 15 from J; bases not matched to a gene: 8. The CDR3 contains 12 residues. The germline V gene encodes CDR1 LGHDT and CDR2 YNNKEL (reference sequence). The DNA of the CDR3 is TGTGCCAGCAGCCCCCTGGGTAGCGGGATGTTCTTC. Protein product: CASSPLGSGMFF.

V usage is TRBV12-3 or TRBV12-4 and J usage is TRBJ1-1; TRBD1 matches at 7 bases. V lost 5 bases to trimming and J lost 1 base; unmatched junction nucleotides: 1. This CDR3 comprises 13 residues. The CDR3 coding sequence is TGTGCCAGCAGTCGGACAGGGAACACTGAAGCTTTCTTT. Its protein product is CASSRTGNTEAFF.